This entry is about one T cell receptor (beta chain). The antigen is not known. Germline loops: CDR1 SGHTA, CDR2 FQGNSA. Trimming took 6 bases from V and 2 from J, leaving 8 bases between them. This CDR3 region has 12 residues. The source of the sample is a study of early T cells in non-severe SARS-CoV-2 infection. Study results and caveats: CD4 and private specificities were missed by VDJdb matching, which favored anti-spike CD8 responses.

The protocol attached unique molecular identifiers to individual cDNA molecules. MiXCR was run by TCRdb on the 5' RACE reads, yielding one entry per CDR3 protein. This sample yields roughly 75,000 distinct CDR3 sequences, of which around 17% are seen a single time; approximately 2.9% belongs to the top ten. This TCR came from an adult who was a healthcare worker with PCR-confirmed SARS-CoV-2 infection or an uninfected control (not recorded which). The sample was whole blood. The rearrangement uses TRBV7-2 and TRBJ2-7, with unresolved D. The CDR3 protein is CASSLSAYEQYF. CDR3 nucleotide sequence: TGTGCCAGCAGTTTATCAGCCTACGAGCAGTACTTC. Combining the CDR3 with reference TRBV7-2 and TRBJ2-7 gives the whole variable domain GAGVSQSPSNKVTEKGKDVELRCDPISGHTALYWYRQSLGQGLEFLIYFQGNSAPDKSGLPSDRFSAERTGGSVSTLTIQRTQQEDSAVYLCASSLSAYEQYFGPGTRLTVT.